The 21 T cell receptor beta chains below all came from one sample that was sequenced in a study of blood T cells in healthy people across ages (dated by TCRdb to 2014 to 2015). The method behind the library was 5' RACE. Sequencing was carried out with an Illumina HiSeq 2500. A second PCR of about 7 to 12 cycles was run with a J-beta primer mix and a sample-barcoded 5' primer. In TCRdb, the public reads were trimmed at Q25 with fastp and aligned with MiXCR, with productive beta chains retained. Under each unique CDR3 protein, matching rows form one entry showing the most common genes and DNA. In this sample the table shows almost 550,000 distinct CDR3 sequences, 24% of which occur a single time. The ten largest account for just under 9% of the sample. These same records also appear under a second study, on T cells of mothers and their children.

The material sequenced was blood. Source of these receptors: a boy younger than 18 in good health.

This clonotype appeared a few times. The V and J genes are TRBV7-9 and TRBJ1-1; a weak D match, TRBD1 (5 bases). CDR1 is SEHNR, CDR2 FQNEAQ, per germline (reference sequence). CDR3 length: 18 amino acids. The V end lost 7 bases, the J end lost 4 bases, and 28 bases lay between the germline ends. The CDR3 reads CASTDSEGIGELITEAFF. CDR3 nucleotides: TGTGCCAGCACCGACTCCGAGGGAATAGGGGAATTAATCACTGAAGCTTTCTTT.

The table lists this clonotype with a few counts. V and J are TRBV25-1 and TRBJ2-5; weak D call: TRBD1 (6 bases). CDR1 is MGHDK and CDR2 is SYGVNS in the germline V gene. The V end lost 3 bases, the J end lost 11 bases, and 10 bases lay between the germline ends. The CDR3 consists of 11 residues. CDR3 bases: TGTGCCAGCAGTGAGGGGGCTATTCAGTACTTC. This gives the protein CASSEGAIQYF.

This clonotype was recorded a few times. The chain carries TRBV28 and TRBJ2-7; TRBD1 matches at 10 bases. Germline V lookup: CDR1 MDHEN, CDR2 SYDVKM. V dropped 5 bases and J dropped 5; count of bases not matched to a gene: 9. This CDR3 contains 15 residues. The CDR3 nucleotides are TGTGCCAGCAGTCTCGACAGGGGGCTTTTCAACGAGCAGTACTTC. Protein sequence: CASSLDRGLFNEQYF. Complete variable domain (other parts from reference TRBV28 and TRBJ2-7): DVKVTQSSRYLVKRTGEKVFLECVQDMDHENMFWYRQDPGLGLRLIYFSYDVKMKEKGDIPEGYSVSREKKERFSLILESASTNQTSMYLCASSLDRGLFNEQYFGPGTRLTVT.

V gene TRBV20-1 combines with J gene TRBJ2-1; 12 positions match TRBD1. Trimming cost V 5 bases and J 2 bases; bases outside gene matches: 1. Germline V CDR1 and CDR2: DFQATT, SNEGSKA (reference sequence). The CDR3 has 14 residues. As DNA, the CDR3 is TGCAGTGCTCGGGACAGGGGGCCCTACAATGAGCAGTTCTTC. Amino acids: CSARDRGPYNEQFF.

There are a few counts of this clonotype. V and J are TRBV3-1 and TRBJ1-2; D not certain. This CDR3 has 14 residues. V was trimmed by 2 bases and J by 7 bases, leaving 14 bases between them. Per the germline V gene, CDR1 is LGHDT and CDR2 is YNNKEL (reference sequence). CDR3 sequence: CASSQKEGACGYTF. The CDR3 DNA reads TGTGCCAGCAGCCAAAAGGAGGGTGCCTGTGGCTACACCTTC.

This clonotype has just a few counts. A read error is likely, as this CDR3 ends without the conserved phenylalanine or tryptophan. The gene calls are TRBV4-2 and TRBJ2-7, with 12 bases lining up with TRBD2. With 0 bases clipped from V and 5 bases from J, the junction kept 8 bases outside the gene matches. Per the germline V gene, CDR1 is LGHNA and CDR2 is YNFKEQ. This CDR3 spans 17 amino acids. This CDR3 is CASSQDRSLAGGDEQYL. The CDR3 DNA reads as TGTGCCAGCAGCCAAGATAGGAGTCTAGCGGGAGGGGACGAGCAGTACCTC.

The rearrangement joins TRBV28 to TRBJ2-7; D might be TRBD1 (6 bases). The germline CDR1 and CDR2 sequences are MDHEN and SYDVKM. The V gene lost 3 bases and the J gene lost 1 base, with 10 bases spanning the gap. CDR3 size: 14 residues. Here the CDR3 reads CASSFDGTSYEQYF. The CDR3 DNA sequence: TGTGCCAGCAGTTTTGACGGGACATCCTACGAGCAGTACTTC.

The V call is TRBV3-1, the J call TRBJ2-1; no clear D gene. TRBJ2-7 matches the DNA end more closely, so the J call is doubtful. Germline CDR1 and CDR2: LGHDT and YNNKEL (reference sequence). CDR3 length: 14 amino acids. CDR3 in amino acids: CASSQEHVSYEQYF. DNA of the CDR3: TGTGCCAGCAGCCAGGAACACGTCTCCTACGAGCAGTACTTC.

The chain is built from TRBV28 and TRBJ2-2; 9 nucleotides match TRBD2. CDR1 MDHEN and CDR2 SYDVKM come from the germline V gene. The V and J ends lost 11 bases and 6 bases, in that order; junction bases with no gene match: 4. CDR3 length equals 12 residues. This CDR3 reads CALGTSSGELFF. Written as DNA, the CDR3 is TGTGCCCTCGGGACTAGCTCCGGGGAGCTGTTTTTT. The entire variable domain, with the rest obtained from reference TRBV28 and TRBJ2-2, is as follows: DVKVTQSSRYLVKRTGEKVFLECVQDMDHENMFWYRQDPGLGLRLIYFSYDVKMKEKGDIPEGYSVSREKKERFSLILESASTNQTSMYLCALGTSSGELFFGEGSRLTVL.

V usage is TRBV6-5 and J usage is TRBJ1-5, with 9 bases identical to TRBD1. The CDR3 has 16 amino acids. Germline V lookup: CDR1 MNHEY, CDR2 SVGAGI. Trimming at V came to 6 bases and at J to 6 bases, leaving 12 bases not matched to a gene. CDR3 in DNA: TGTGCCAGCAGCCCTACAGGACAGGGGCTAAGTCAGCCCCAGCATTTT. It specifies CASSPTGQGLSQPQHF.

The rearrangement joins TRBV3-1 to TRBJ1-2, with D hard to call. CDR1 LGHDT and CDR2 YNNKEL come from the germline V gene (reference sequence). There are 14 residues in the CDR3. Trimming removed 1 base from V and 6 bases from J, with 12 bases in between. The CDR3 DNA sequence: TGTGCCAGCAGCCAAGTAGCGAGTTGGGATGGCTACACCTTC. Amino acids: CASSQVASWDGYTF.

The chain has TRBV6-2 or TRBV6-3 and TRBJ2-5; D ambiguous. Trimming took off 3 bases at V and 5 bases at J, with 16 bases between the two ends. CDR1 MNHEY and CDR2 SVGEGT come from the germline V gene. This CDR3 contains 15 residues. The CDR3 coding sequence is TGTGCCAGCAGTTATATGGCGCAGCCAGCGGAGACCCAGTACTTC. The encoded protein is CASSYMAQPAETQYF.

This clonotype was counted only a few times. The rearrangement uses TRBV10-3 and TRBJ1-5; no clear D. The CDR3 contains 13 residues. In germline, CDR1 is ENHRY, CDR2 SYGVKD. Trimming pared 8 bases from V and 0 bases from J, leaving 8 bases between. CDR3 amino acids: CAIGIDSNQPQHF. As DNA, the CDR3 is TGTGCCATCGGTATCGATAGCAATCAGCCCCAGCATTTT.

The CDR3 region has the DNA TGCAGCGCCCGAAATGGGGCTAGCACAGATACGCAGTATTTT. Its protein is CSARNGASTDTQYF. The V call is TRBV29-1, the J call TRBJ2-3, with TRBD1 as a possible D gene (5 bases). Trimming pared 7 bases from V and 0 bases from J, leaving 14 bases between. CDR1 is SQVTM and CDR2 is ANQGSEA in the germline V gene. CDR3 size: 14 residues.

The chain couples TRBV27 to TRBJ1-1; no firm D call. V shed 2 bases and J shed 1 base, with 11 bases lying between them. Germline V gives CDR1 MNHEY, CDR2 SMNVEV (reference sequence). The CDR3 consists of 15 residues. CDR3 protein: CASSLKLGENTEAFF. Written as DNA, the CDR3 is TGTGCCAGCAGTTTAAAGCTAGGCGAGAACACTGAAGCTTTCTTT.

The CDR3 here is CASSGGGRNQPQHF. The CDR3 nucleotides are TGTGCCAGCAGTGGGGGCGGGAGAAATCAGCCCCAGCATTTT. This chain links TRBV2 with TRBJ1-5; tentative D call: TRBD1 (5 bases). Trimming cost V 4 bases and J 4 bases, with 11 bases left between them. The CDR3 sequence is 14 residues long. Germline V gene data show CDR1 as SNHLY and CDR2 as FYNNEI.

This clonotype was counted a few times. CDR3 in amino acids: CASSKLNYDPGPGDEAFF. The CDR3 nucleotides are TGTGCCAGCAGCAAGTTGAATTACGACCCGGGGCCGGGGGATGAAGCTTTCTTT. The J gene is TRBJ1-1, the V gene TRBV7-3, with a tentative D call TRBD1 (5 bases). Trimming took 5 bases from V and 7 from J, leaving 29 bases between them. Germline values: CDR1 SGHTA, CDR2 FQGTGA. The CDR3 loop spans 18 amino acids. The full variable domain, with the rest looked up from reference TRBV7-3 and TRBJ1-1, is GAGVSQTPSNKVTEKGKYVELRCDPISGHTALYWYRQSLGQGPEFLIYFQGTGAADDSGLPNDRFFAVRPEGSVSTLKIQRTERGDSAVYLCASSKLNYDPGPGDEAFFGQGTRLTVV.

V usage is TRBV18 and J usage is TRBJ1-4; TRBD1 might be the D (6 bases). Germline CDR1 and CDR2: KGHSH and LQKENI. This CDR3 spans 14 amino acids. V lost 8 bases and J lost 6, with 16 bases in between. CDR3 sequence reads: CASARGASHEKLFF. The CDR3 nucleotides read TGTGCCAGCGCACGGGGGGCCTCCCATGAAAAACTGTTTTTT.

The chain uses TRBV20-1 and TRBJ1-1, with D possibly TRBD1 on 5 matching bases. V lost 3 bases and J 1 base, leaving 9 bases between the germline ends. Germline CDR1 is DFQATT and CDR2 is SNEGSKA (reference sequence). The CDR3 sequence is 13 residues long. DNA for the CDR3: TGCAGTGCTAGGTACCAGGGGAACACTGAAGCTTTCTTT. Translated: CSARYQGNTEAFF.

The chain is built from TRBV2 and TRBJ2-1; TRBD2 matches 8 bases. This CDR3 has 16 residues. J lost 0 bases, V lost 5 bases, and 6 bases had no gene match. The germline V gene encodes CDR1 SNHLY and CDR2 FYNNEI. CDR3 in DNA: TGTGCCAGCAGTTACCCAAGCGGGAGCTCCTACAATGAGCAGTTCTTC. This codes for CASSYPSGSSYNEQFF.

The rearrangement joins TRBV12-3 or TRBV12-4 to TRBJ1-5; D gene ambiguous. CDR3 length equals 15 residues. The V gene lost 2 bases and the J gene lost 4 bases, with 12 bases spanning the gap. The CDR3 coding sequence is TGTGCCAGCAGTTTATTGGCAGAAGAAAATCAGCCCCAGCATTTT. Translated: CASSLLAEENQPQHF.